This T cell receptor (beta chain) was captured by sequencing in a study of patients and donors after allogeneic stem cell transplantation. TCRdb ran MiXCR on the RT-PCR reads and lists one entry per CDR3 protein. The repertoire has about a million distinct CDR3 sequences, about a sixth of them found once; the top ten carry roughly 6.4%. The CDR3 covers 16 residues. V was clipped by 6 bases and J by 1 base; unmatched bases: 9. CDR1 is MNHNS and CDR2 is SASEGT in the germline V gene. This clonotype originated in a human donor who was either an allogeneic HSCT recipient or a stem cell or donor lymphocyte infusion donor (not recorded which). It is not recorded whose cells these are; they may come from a transplant donor. Sequenced sample: blood, either unsorted or a sorted T cell fraction (not recorded which). J is TRBJ1-5 and V is TRBV6-1, with TRBD1 identical over 7 bases. CDR3 region: CASSLGQAVSNQPQHF. Here the CDR3 DNA reads TGTGCCAGCAGCCTTGGACAGGCCGTGAGCAATCAGCCCCAGCATTTT.